These T cell receptor beta chains were read from a single sample in a study of OX40 agonist ivuxolimab in advanced cancers. The repertoire was sequenced with immunoSEQ multiplex PCR; TCRdb's copy has only in-frame clones and lacks some. The sample records 45,000 to 60,000 clones, about four fifths being singletons. The sequences come from CD4+ or CD8+ T cells sorted from blood, collected in a trial of the OX40 agonist ivuxolimab. The receptor source for this set is an adult with an advanced solid tumor such as melanoma, head and neck, liver or kidney cancer. The CDR3 runs from the conserved cysteine through the conserved F or W. D genes are given only for firm matches. Rows give clone size only sometimes, using once, few, many, or a class for an expanded clone.

clone_size j_call d_call v_call cdr3_nt cdr3_aa
NA TRBJ2-7 NA TRBV21-1 TGTGCCAGCAGCCCCAGGAGGACCCTCAGGGGGCACGACGAGCAGTACTTC CASSPRRTLRGHDEQYF
NA TRBJ2-3 NA TRBV19 TGTGCCACTGGGCCGGGGGACACAGATACGCAGTATTTT CATGPGDTDTQYF
NA TRBJ1-3 NA TRBV4-1 TGCGCCAGCAGCCAAGAACGGGGGAAGTCTGGAAACACCATATATTTT CASSQERGKSGNTIYF
NA TRBJ2-5 TRBD2 TRBV5-1 TGCGCCAGCAGCACGGGCGGGGGCCAAGAGACCCAGTACTTC CASSTGGGQETQYF
NA TRBJ1-1 NA TRBV19 TGTGCCAGTGGGGGAGGGGTAGATACTGAAGCTTTCTTT CASGGGVDTEAFF
NA TRBJ1-4 TRBD1 TRBV5-8 TGTGCCAGCAGCTTGTGGGGCCAGGGACAGGGGAGAAATGAAAAACTGTTTTTT CASSLWGQGQGRNEKLFF
many TRBJ1-2 NA TRBV19 TGTGCCAGCCATAAACAGGTCCCCCCTGAGGGCTACACCTTC CASHKQVPPEGYTF
NA TRBJ1-1 NA TRBV5-1 TGCGCCAGCAGCTTGGTGCCCACGAACACTGAAGCTTTCTTT CASSLVPTNTEAFF
NA TRBJ2-2 TRBD2 TRBV30 TGTGCCTTGGCAGGGGGACTAGCGGGAGTCTGGGACACCGGGGAGCTGTTTTTT CALAGGLAGVWDTGELFF
once TRBJ2-2 NA TRBV30 TGTGCCTGGAGTCTCGGGGAGGAATGGGACACCGGGGAGCTGTTTTTT CAWSLGEEWDTGELFF
NA TRBJ2-1 NA TRBV2 TGTGCCAGCAGGGGAGATTTTCGTGAGCAGTTCTTC CASRGDFREQFF
NA TRBJ2-5 NA TRBV19 TGTGCCAGTTCTTGGGGGCGCCAAGAGACCCAGTACTTC CASSWGRQETQYF
NA TRBJ2-2 NA TRBV7-9 TGTGCCAGCAGCACCACGGACAGAAACACCGGGGAGCTGTTTTTT CASSTTDRNTGELFF
NA TRBJ1-2 TRBD1 TRBV30 TGTGCCTGGAGTGTAAGACAGGGCTATGGCTACACCTTC CAWSVRQGYGYTF
NA TRBJ2-7 NA TRBV6-6 TGTGCCAGCAGTTACGCTGTGGCCTACGAGCAGTACTTC CASSYAVAYEQYF
NA TRBJ1-6 TRBD1 TRBV30 TGTGCCTGGGGGTTGGACAGGGATTCACCCCTCCACTTT CAWGLDRDSPLHF
NA TRBJ2-7 NA TRBV5-6 TGTGCCAGCAGCTTGGGAGGGGCCGGTTTTGTGCACGAGCAGTACTTC CASSLGGAGFVHEQYF
few TRBJ2-1 NA TRBV9 TGTGCCAGCAGTACCGGGAGCACTGCTGACAATGAGCAGTTCTTC CASSTGSTADNEQFF
NA TRBJ2-1 NA TRBV15 TGTGCCACCAGCAGCCGACAGTACAATGAGCAGTTCTTC CATSSRQYNEQFF
NA TRBJ1-5 TRBD1 TRBV28 TGTGCCAGCAGTTTAGCCTCCGGGACAGGGGGGGGCAATCAGCCCCAGCATTTT CASSLASGTGGGNQPQHF
few TRBJ2-1 NA TRBV4-2 TGTGCCAGCAGCCAAGATCGCCTAGCGCTACAGTATGAGCAGTTCTTC CASSQDRLALQYEQFF
NA TRBJ2-7 NA TRBV16 TGTGCCAGCAGCCAAAGCACCAACTACGAGCAGTACTTC CASSQSTNYEQYF
NA TRBJ2-1 TRBD2 TRBV15 TGTGCCACCAGCAGAGGGGACTACATCGTTATCTCGTCGGGGTCCTACAATGAGCAGTTCTTC CATSRGDYIVISSGSYNEQFF